A selection of T cell receptor beta chains follows, all from one sample in a study of T cells in localized non-small cell lung cancer. Assay: immunoSEQ multiplex PCR; the TCRdb copy retains only in-frame clones and omits some. The sample lists about 3,000 clones; approximately 25% were seen once. This specimen was lung tumor tissue, taken before any cancer treatment. These receptors all come from a man aged 35 to 69 with stage III lung adenocarcinoma. The CDR3 runs from the conserved cysteine through the conserved F or W.

TRBV19	17	TRBJ2-5	CASSTLPGQGDQETQYF
TRBV12-5	13	TRBJ2-3	CASGLSEWNTQYF
TRBV6-8	15	TRBJ1-5	CASKFEGYSNQPQHF
TRBV12-5	13	TRBJ1-5	CASTDRGNQPQHF
TRBV11-3	14	TRBJ1-3	CASSRGEAGNTIYF
TRBV11-3	15	TRBJ1-1	CASSQHLTSPAEAFF
TRBV12-5	14	TRBJ2-7	CASGSLTRDGEQYF
TRBV11-3	14	TRBJ2-7	CASRPSGGGYEQYF
TRBV30	12	TRBJ1-6	CAGDRYNSPLHF
TRBV11-3	15	TRBJ2-1	CASSFGLNVGNEQFF
TRBV11-1	18	TRBJ2-6	CASSFTGGVPSGANVLTF
TRBV11-3	14	TRBJ2-5	CASTWSGRQETQYF
TRBV9	12	TRBJ1-1	CASSTQGGEAFF
TRBV6-8	14	TRBJ1-3	CASSLWQGGNTIYF
TRBV6-8	13	TRBJ2-5	CASGLAGGATQYF
TRBV11-3	16	TRBJ2-2	CASSSGSTRAAGELFF
TRBV28	12	TRBJ1-1	CAITGGASEAFF
TRBV6-8	14	TRBJ1-1	CASSRGQMNTEAFF